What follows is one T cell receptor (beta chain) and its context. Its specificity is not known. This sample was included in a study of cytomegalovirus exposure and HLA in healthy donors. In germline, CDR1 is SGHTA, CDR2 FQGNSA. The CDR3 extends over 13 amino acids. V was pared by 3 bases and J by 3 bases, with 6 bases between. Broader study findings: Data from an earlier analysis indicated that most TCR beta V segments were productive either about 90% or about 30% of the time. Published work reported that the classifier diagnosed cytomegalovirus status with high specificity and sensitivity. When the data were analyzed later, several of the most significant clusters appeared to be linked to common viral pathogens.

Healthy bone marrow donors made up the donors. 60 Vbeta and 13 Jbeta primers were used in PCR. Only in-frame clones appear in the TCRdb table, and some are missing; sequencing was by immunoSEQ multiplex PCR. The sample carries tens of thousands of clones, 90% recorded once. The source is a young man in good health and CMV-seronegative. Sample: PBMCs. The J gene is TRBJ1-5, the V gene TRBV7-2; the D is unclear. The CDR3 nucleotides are TGTGCCAGCAGCTTCAGGTCCAATCAGCCCCAGCATTTT. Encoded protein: CASSFRSNQPQHF.